This TCR beta chain was identified in a study of shared clonotypes between healthy human individuals. Study-wide results and limits: Even with large depth, rarefaction showed that sorted-subset sequencing was incomplete.

Caucasian adults residing in Nashville, Tennessee made up all the donors. The V and J ends lost 2 bases and 7 bases, in that order; junction bases with no gene match: 4. The germline CDR1 and CDR2 sequences are MNHEY and SMNVEV (reference sequence). The CDR3 is made up of 14 amino acids. The repertoire was sequenced with immunoSEQ multiplex PCR; TCRdb's copy has only in-frame clones and lacks some. Here the sample spans around 700,000 clones, approximately 74% being singletons. For this clone: The antigen remains unidentified.

V gene TRBV27 combines with J gene TRBJ2-1; TRBD2 matches 8 bases. Sequencing input: memory CD4+ T cells sorted from blood. Indicated subset: CD45RA-negative fraction. This receptor was obtained from a woman aged 25 to 39 in good health. CDR3: CASSLGSGINEQFF. CDR3 coding DNA: TGTGCCAGCAGTTTAGGTAGCGGGATAAATGAGCAGTTCTTC.